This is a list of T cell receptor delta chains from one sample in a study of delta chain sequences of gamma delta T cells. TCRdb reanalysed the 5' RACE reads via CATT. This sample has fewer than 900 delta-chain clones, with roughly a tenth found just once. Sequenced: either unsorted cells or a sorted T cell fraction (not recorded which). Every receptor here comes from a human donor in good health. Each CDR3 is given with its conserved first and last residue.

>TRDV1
CALGNFGKNWGGIHVDKLIF
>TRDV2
CACDILGDRRGADKLIF
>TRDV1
CALGNFGKLGEGTDKLIF
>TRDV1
CALGADGLPTYWGIYRTDKLIF
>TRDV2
CACDTVGDTPRTDKLIF
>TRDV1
CALGNFGKNWGTYTDKLIF
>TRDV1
CALGINSIFLLITGGEIPIHPLTAQLFF
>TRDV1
CALGNFGKNWGFRGDKLIF
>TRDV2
CACYLLGARYPLGDTGYTDKLIF
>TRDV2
CACDTVGALGELPFLRPWGILPLTAQLFF
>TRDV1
CALGGTQPSAILGAPYGNTDKLIF
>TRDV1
CALGECSFLRPWGILPLTAQLFF
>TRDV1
CALGEPFRRNSHFGGYPQYTDKLIF
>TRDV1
CALGELKAIRYWGIGPSYTDKLIF
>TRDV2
CACDTLLGDGGGYTDKLIF
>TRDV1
CALGNFGKNWGVTCDKLIF
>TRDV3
CAFSPLPNTDKLIF
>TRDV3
CAFFPGWGDWGSDKLIF
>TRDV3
CALSTGGYADPDKLIF
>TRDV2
CACDSSTGGYWGTRQMFF
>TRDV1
CALGNFGKLGAPYGNTDKLIF
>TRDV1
CALGEGPLPLTHWGTSDKLIFGKNWGVTYTDKLIF
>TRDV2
CACDTLGLPKLGEKYTDKLIF
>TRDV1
CALGELDGNLWGPRTYTDKLIF
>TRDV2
CACDILGDTDTDKLIF
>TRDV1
CALGEPTPGPLRPTGTAGGYGFDKLIF
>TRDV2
CACDPLLGDTGYTDKLIF
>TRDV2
CACDTVNLNLKVWGYTDKLIF
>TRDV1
CALGDPVLRLGIGSNKLIF
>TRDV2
CACDTWNTDKLIF
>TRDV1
CALGDSQFPPDKLIF
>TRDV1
CALGECSFPLYWGIRVLRSDKLIF
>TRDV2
CACDPVLGDTPTDKLIF
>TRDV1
CALGELPFLRPWGILPLTAQLFF
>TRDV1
CALGERFLPLYWGIRGTDKLIF
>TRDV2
CACDILLGDTLRDTRQMFF
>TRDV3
CASSWVTYWGIQDKKLIF
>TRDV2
CACDSVKGGYASWDTRQMFF
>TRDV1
CALGEFNLILGGGMTLTAQLFF
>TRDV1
CASPNVGEYTDKLIF
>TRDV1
CALGERTFLLGWGTREAQLFF
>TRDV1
CALGHSLLPGFSEIRSWYKLIF
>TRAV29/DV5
CAAKTSRPGPILSALGAAQLFF
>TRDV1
CALGELLPYWGVTDKLIF
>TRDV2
CACDPLRQADKLIF
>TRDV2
CACDTAGDPSSWDTRQMFF
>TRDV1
CALGEGPLPLTHWGFRGDKLIF
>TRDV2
CACDVTGGYWGTDKLIF
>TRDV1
CALGELADPEDWGTSYTDKLIF
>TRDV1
CALGELKISVAWDTGPGAYTDKLIF
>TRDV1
CALGELDFDYWGIRVLRSDKLIF
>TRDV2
CACDTLLGDTHDTDKLIF